Presented here are 14 T cell receptor beta chains from one specimen sequenced in a study of CD8+ T cells in alopecia areata. Extraction of RNA preceded its reverse transcription into cDNA, which served as the sequencing template. TCRdb's table, derived via immunoSEQ multiplex PCR, lists solely in-frame clones and lacks some. The sample shows 160,000 or so clones, more than 45% of them seen only once. The starting material was CD8+ T cells sorted from blood, obtained at week 0. These receptors came from a human donor with alopecia areata.

This chain connects TRBV30 to TRBJ2-2; D not certain. The CDR3 length is 12 residues. Germline V gives CDR1 GTSNPN, CDR2 SVGIG (reference sequence). V was trimmed by 2 bases and J by 7 bases, leaving 8 bases between them. CDR3 coding DNA: TGTGCCTGGAGTAGGGATGGCGGGGAGCTGTTTTTT. Its translation is CAWSRDGGELFF.

The table lists this clone with a few counts. The chain couples TRBV29-1 to TRBJ2-2; D possibly corresponds to TRBD2 (6 bases). Germline V gene data show CDR1 as SQVTM and CDR2 as ANQGSEA. V was clipped by 7 bases and J by 5 bases, with 8 bases between them. The CDR3 spans 11 residues. CDR3 DNA: TGCAGCGCCGGGACTACCGGGGAGCTGTTTTTT. The encoded protein is CSAGTTGELFF.

This clone has more than one count but fewer than ten. The V call is TRBV27, the J call TRBJ2-5; D remains ambiguous. CDR1 is MNHEY and CDR2 is SMNVEV in the germline V gene (reference sequence). The CDR3 totals 11 residues. Deletions cut 3 bases from V and 1 base from J, with 0 bases between. The CDR3 loop reads CASSFQETQYF. DNA for the CDR3: TGTGCCAGCAGTTTCCAAGAGACCCAGTACTTC.

This clone has only a few counts. The chain uses TRBV29-1 and TRBJ2-2, with TRBD1 matching over 7 bases. CDR1 and CDR2 from the germline V gene are SQVTM and ANQGSEA. The length of the CDR3 is 13 residues. J lost 3 bases, V lost 7 bases, and 5 bases had no gene match. The CDR3 region is CSAKGADTGELFF. Written as DNA, the CDR3 is TGCAGCGCGAAGGGGGCTGACACCGGGGAGCTGTTTTTT.

The chain uses TRBV9 and TRBJ1-1; TRBD1 is a possible D gene (6 bases). Between the trimmed V and J ends, which lost 3 bases and 1 base, there was a span of 10 bases. This CDR3 is built from 14 residues. Germline-derived CDR1 and CDR2 are SGDLS and YYNGEE. CDR3 region: CASSEGHKNTEAFF. The CDR3 nucleotides read TGTGCCAGCAGCGAGGGACACAAGAACACTGAAGCTTTCTTT.

This clone was observed a few times. The same CDR3 arises from other DNA sequences in this sample as well. This chain's CDR3 is CAWKDRANTEAFF. CDR3 nucleotides: TGTGCCTGGAAGGACAGGGCGAACACTGAAGCTTTCTTT. The V and J genes are TRBV30 and TRBJ1-1; the match to TRBD1 covers 8 bases. The CDR3 is made up of 13 amino acids. The germline V gene has CDR1 GTSNPN and CDR2 SVGIG (reference sequence). J lost 1 base, V lost 4 bases, and 2 bases had no gene match.

Here the CDR3 reads CSVRELGANVLTF. CDR3 in DNA: TGCAGCGTGAGAGAACTTGGGGCCAACGTCCTGACTTTC. The chain has TRBV29-1 and TRBJ2-6; no clear D. The CDR3 spans 13 residues. The germline V gene has CDR1 SQVTM and CDR2 ANQGSEA. Deletions cut 6 bases from V and 3 bases from J, with 9 bases between.

The chain recombines TRBV29-1 with TRBJ2-7, with 7 positions matching TRBD1. The germline V gene has CDR1 SQVTM and CDR2 ANQGSEA. CDR3 size: 16 residues. Trimming removed 4 bases from V and 4 bases from J; junction bases left unmatched: 16. CDR3 nucleotides: TGCAGCGTTGGTCAGGGGGACATGGGGAAACCATACGAGCAGTACTTC. It yields the protein CSVGQGDMGKPYEQYF.

CDR3 nucleotides: TGTGCCAGTAGTAAAAGGGACAGCACCGGGGAGCTGTTTTTT. Its protein product is CASSKRDSTGELFF. The chain uses TRBV19 and TRBJ2-2; 7 bases are a match to TRBD1. The CDR3 is made up of 14 amino acids. The ends lost 4 bases at V and 4 bases at J; junction bases unmatched: 3. Germline assignment: CDR1 LNHDA and CDR2 SQIVND (reference sequence). Full variable domain (rest looked up from reference TRBV19 and TRBJ2-2): DGGITQSPKYLFRKEGQNVTLSCEQNLNHDAMYWYRQDPGQGLRLIYYSQIVNDFQKGDIAEGYSVSREKKESFPLTVTSAQKNPTAFYLCASSKRDSTGELFFGEGSRLTVL.

This rearrangement joins TRBV19 to TRBJ2-5; possibly TRBD1 or TRBD2 for D (5 bases each). CDR1 is LNHDA, CDR2 SQIVND, per germline (reference sequence). The V and J ends lost 3 bases and 4 bases respectively, with 18 bases between them. The CDR3 has 16 amino acids. The CDR3 loop reads CASSIPRPGGGETQYF. CDR3 DNA: TGTGCCAGTAGTATCCCACGCCCCGGTGGGGGAGAGACCCAGTACTTC. Variable domain in full (rest from reference TRBV19 and TRBJ2-5): DGGITQSPKYLFRKEGQNVTLSCEQNLNHDAMYWYRQDPGQGLRLIYYSQIVNDFQKGDIAEGYSVSREKKESFPLTVTSAQKNPTAFYLCASSIPRPGGGETQYFGPGTRLLVL.

The chain combines TRBV9 with TRBJ2-1, with no clear D. Trimming removed 0 bases at V and 5 bases at J, with 9 bases between. The CDR3 consists of 14 residues. CDR1 is SGDLS and CDR2 is YYNGEE in the germline V gene. This CDR3 is CASSVVQYDNEQFF. CDR3 coding DNA: TGTGCCAGCAGCGTAGTCCAGTACGACAATGAGCAGTTCTTC.

V is TRBV9 and J is TRBJ2-3; D is unclear. The length of the CDR3 is 12 residues. In germline, CDR1 is SGDLS, CDR2 YYNGEE. The V end was cut by 5 bases, the J end by 6 bases, with 10 bases between. The CDR3 nucleotides are TGTGCCAGCAGTTCCGTAGTGGATACGCAGTATTTT. It yields the protein CASSSVVDTQYF.

V and J are TRBV29-1 and TRBJ2-7; the D call may be TRBD1 or TRBD2 (5 bases each). The CDR3 is made up of 13 amino acids. V shed 5 bases and J shed 6 bases, with 17 bases lying between them. Germline-derived CDR1 and CDR2 are SQVTM and ANQGSEA. CDR3 sequence: CSVFAGRSSEQYF. CDR3 coding DNA: TGCAGCGTTTTTGCAGGGAGATCGAGCGAGCAGTACTTC.

V gene TRBV5-6 combines with J gene TRBJ2-1, with 7 bases lining up with TRBD1. Germline V gene data show CDR1 as SGHDT and CDR2 as YYEEEE. There are 11 residues in the CDR3. V shed 4 bases, J shed 14 bases, and the junction held 6 bases outside the gene matches. The CDR3 sequence is CASSIGQDEFF. In DNA form, the CDR3 reads TGTGCCAGCAGCATCGGACAGGATGAGTTCTTC.